This is a list of T cell receptor beta chains from one sample in a study of regulatory T cells in long-lasting Graves disease. TCRdb called the multiplex PCR reads again in MiXCR, with one record for every CDR3 protein. This table has about 610,000 distinct CDR3 sequences, about 16% appearing once. In addition, the sample was reused for a study of T cells in Graves' hyperthyroidism and ophthalmopathy.

The sample consisted of peripheral blood mononuclear cells (PBMCs), taken at new diagnosis, from a patient treated with antithyroid drugs. These receptors were obtained from a man younger than 35 with Graves disease. CDR3s include the opening cysteine and the closing phenylalanine or tryptophan. D genes are given only for firm matches. Where a row states a size, it is once, few, many or the class of an expanded clone; other rows omit it.

cdr3_aa: CASRQDRSNNEQFF
cdr3_nt: TGTGCCAGCAGACAAGACAGGTCAAACAATGAGCAGTTCTTC
d_call: .
v_call: TRBV5-4
clone_size: many
j_call: TRBJ2-1

cdr3_aa: CASIPGPNQPQHF
cdr3_nt: TGTGCCAGCATCCCAGGGCCCAATCAGCCCCAGCATTTT
d_call: .
v_call: TRBV2
clone_size: .
j_call: TRBJ1-5

cdr3_aa: CASSLFVLQGAGNEQFF
cdr3_nt: TGTGCCAGCAGTTTATTCGTGTTGCAGGGGGCAGGCAATGAGCAGTTCTTC
d_call: TRBD1
v_call: TRBV12-3/TRBV12-4
clone_size: many
j_call: TRBJ2-1

cdr3_aa: CASSVTVNTEAFF
cdr3_nt: TGTGCCAGCAGCGTGACAGTGAACACTGAAGCTTTCTTT
d_call: .
v_call: TRBV9
clone_size: many
j_call: TRBJ1-1

cdr3_aa: CASSLAFSGTDTQYF
cdr3_nt: TGTGCCAGCAGCTTGGCCTTTAGCGGCACAGATACGCAGTATTTT
d_call: .
v_call: TRBV11-2
clone_size: .
j_call: TRBJ2-3

cdr3_aa: CASSEGWTGYGYTF
cdr3_nt: TGTGCCAGCAGCGAAGGGTGGACAGGCTATGGCTACACCTTC
d_call: TRBD1
v_call: TRBV2
clone_size: .
j_call: TRBJ1-2

cdr3_aa: CSARVPGTGLYEQYF
cdr3_nt: TGCAGTGCTAGGGTTCCCGGGACAGGGCTCTACGAGCAGTACTTC
d_call: TRBD1
v_call: TRBV20-1
clone_size: .
j_call: TRBJ2-7

cdr3_aa: CASSVGGTGGSPPHF
cdr3_nt: TGTGCCAGCAGCGTAGGAGGGACAGGCGGTTCACCCCCCCACTTT
d_call: TRBD1
v_call: TRBV9
clone_size: .
j_call: TRBJ1-6

cdr3_aa: CASSYSTASSYNEQFF
cdr3_nt: TGTGCCAGCAGTTACTCCACCGCGAGCTCCTACAATGAGCAGTTCTTC
d_call: .
v_call: TRBV6-2/TRBV6-3
clone_size: few
j_call: TRBJ2-1

cdr3_aa: CASSSRFRQGFSNTEAFF
cdr3_nt: TGTGCCAGCAGTTCCAGATTCCGACAGGGGTTCTCGAACACTGAAGCTTTCTTT
d_call: TRBD1
v_call: TRBV27
clone_size: .
j_call: TRBJ1-1

cdr3_aa: CASSNSGEGAFF
cdr3_nt: TGTGCCAGCTCCAACTCAGGGGAGGGAGCTTTCTTT
d_call: .
v_call: TRBV18
clone_size: .
j_call: TRBJ1-1